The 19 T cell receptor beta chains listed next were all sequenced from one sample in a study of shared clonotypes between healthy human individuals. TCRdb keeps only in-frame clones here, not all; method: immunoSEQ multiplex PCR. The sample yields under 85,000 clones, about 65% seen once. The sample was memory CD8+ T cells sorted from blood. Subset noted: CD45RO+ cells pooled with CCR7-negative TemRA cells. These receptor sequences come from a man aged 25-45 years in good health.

For the CDR3, the DNA is TGTGCCAGCTCACCATACACGGACCAGCCCCAGCATTTT. This encodes CASSPYTDQPQHF. J is TRBJ1-5 and V is TRBV18; the D is unclear. The germline V and J ends were trimmed by 2 bases and 7 bases, with 9 bases remaining between them. The germline gives CDR1 KGHSH, CDR2 LQKENI. The CDR3 extends over 13 amino acids. The variable domain in full, completed from reference TRBV18 and TRBJ1-5, reads NAGVMQNPRHLVRRRGQEARLRCSPMKGHSHVYWYRQLPEEGLKFMVYLQKENIIDESGMPKERFSAEFPKEGPSILRIQQVVRGDSAAYFCASSPYTDQPQHFGDGTRLSIL.

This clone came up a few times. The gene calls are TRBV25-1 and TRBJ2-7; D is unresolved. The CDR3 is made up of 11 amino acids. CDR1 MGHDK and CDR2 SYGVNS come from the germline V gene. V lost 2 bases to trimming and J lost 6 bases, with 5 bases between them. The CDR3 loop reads CASSEHAEQYF. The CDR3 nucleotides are TGTGCCAGCAGTGAACACGCCGAGCAGTACTTC.

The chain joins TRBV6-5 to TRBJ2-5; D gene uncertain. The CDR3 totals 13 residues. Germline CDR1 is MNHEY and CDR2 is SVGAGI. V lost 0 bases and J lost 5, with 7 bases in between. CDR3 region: CASSYSSTETQYF. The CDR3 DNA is TGTGCCAGCAGTTACTCCTCCACTGAGACCCAGTACTTC.

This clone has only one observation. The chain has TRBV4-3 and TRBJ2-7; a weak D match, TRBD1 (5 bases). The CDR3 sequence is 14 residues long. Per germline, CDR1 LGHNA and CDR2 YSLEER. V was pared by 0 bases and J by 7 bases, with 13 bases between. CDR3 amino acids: CASSQESPGFEQYF. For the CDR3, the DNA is TGCGCCAGCAGCCAAGAATCTCCAGGGTTTGAGCAGTACTTC.

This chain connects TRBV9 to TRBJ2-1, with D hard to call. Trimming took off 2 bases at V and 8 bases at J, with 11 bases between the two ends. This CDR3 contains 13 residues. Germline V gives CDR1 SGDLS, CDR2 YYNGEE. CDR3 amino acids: CASSVDLGYEQFF. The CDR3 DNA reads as TGTGCCAGCAGCGTCGATTTAGGCTATGAGCAGTTCTTC.

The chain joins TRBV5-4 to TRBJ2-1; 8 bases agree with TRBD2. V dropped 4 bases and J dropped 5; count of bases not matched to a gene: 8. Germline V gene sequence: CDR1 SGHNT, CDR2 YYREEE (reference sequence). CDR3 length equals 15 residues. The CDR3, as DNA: TGTGCCAGCAGCCAACAGACTAGCGAGCACAATGAGCAGTTCTTC. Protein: CASSQQTSEHNEQFF.

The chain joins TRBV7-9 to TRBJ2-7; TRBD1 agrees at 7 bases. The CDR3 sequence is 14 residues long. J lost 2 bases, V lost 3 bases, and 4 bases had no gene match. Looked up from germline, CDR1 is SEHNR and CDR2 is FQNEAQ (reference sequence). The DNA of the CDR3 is TGTGCCAGCAGCTTGGGGACAGCAGCCTACGAGCAGTACTTC. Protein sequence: CASSLGTAAYEQYF. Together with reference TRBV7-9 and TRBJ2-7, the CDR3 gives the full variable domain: DTGVSQNPRHKITKRGQNVTFRCDPISEHNRLYWYRQTLGQGPEFLTYFQNEAQLEKSRLLSDRFSAERPKGSFSTLEIQRTEQGDSAMYLCASSLGTAAYEQYFGPGTRLTVT.

CDR3 loop: CASSLARASQETQYF. The DNA of the CDR3 is TGTGCCAGCAGCTTAGCGCGGGCCTCCCAAGAGACCCAGTACTTC. V is TRBV7-2 and J is TRBJ2-5, with D possibly matching TRBD2 (5 bases). This CDR3 region has 15 residues. From germline, CDR1 is SGHTA and CDR2 FQGNSA. V lost 0 bases and J 1 base, leaving 9 bases between the germline ends.

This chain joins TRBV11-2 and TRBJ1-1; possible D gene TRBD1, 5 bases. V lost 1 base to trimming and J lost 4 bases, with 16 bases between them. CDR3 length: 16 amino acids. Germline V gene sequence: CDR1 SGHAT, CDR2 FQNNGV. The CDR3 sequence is CASSLAVGGESTEAFF. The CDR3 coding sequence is TGTGCCAGCAGCTTAGCGGTGGGGGGAGAGAGCACTGAAGCTTTCTTT. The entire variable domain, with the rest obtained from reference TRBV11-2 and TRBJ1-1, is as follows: EAGVAQSPRYKIIEKRQSVAFWCNPISGHATLYWYQQILGQGPKLLIQFQNNGVVDDSQLPKDRFSAERLKGVDSTLKIQPAKLEDSAVYLCASSLAVGGESTEAFFGQGTRLTVV.

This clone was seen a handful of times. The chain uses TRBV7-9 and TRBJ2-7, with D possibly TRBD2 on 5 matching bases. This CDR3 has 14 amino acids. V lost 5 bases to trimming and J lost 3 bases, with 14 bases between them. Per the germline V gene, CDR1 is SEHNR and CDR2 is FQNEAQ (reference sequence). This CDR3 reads CASSAGIGSYEQYF. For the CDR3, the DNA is TGTGCCAGCAGCGCCGGGATAGGGAGCTACGAGCAGTACTTC.

The CDR3 is CAISAPTLTSGKSSYNEQFF. The CDR3 DNA follows: TGTGCCATCAGTGCACCGACCCTGACTAGCGGGAAAAGCTCCTACAATGAGCAGTTCTTC. The chain uses TRBV10-3 and TRBJ2-1, with 11 bases lining up with TRBD2. Germline CDR1 and CDR2: ENHRY and SYGVKD. Trimming removed 4 bases from V and 0 bases from J; junction bases left unmatched: 14. The CDR3 covers 20 residues.

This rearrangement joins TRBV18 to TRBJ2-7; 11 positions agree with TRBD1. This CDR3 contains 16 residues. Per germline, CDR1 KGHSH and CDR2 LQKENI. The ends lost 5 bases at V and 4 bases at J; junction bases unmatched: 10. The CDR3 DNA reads TGTGCCAGCTCATCTAAATCCGGGACAGGGGGGTACGAGCAGTACTTC. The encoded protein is CASSSKSGTGGYEQYF.

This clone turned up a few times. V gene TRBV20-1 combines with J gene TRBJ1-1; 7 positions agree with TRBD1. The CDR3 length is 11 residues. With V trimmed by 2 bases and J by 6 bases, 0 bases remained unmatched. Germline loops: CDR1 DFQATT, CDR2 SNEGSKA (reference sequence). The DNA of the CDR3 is TGCAGTGCTAGACAGGGGGCTGAAGCTTTCTTT. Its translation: CSARQGAEAFF.

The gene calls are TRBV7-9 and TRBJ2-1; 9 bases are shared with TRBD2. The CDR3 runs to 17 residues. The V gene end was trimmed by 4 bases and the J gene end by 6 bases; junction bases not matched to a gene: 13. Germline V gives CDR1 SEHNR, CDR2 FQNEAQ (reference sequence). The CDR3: CASSSTPGTSPSNEQFF. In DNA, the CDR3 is TGTGCCAGCAGCTCAACCCCCGGGACTAGCCCTAGCAATGAGCAGTTCTTC.

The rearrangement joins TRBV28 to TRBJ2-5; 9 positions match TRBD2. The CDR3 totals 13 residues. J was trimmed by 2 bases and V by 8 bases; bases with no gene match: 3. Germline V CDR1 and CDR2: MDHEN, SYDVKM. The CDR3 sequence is CASRLAGQETQYF. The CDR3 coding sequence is TGTGCCAGCCGTCTAGCGGGGCAAGAGACCCAGTACTTC.

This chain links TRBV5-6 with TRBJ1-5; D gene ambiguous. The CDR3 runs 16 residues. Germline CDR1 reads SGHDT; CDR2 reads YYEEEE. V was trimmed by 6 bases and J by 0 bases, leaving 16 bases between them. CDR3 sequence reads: CASTSAGSYSNQPQHF. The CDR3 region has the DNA TGTGCCAGCACCTCAGCAGGATCTTATAGCAATCAGCCCCAGCATTTT.

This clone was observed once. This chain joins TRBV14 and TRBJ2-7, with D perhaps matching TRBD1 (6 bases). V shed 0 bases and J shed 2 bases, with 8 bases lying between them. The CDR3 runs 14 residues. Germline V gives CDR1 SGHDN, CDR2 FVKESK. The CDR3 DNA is TGTGCCAGCAGCCAAGATTGGACAGCCTACGAGCAGTACTTC. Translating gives CASSQDWTAYEQYF.

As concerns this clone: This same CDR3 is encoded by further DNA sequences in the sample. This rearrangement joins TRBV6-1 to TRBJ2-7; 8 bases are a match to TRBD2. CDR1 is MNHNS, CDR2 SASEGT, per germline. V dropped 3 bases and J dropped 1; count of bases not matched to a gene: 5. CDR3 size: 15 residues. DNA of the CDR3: TGTGCCAGCAGTGAGGGGCTAGCGGGTTCCTACGAGCAGTACTTC. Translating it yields CASSEGLAGSYEQYF.

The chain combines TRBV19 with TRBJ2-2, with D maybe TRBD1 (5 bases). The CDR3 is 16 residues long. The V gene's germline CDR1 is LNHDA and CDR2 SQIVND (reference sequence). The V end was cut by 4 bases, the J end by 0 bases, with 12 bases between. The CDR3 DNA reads TGTGCCAGTAGTAAGGACAACCCCCCGAACACCGGGGAGCTGTTTTTT. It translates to CASSKDNPPNTGELFF.